Each of the 9 T cell receptor beta chains below was sequenced from the same sample in a study of neoadjuvant anti-PD-1 for oral cavity cancer. Produced via immunoSEQ multiplex PCR; TCRdb's table is partial and in-frame only. This repertoire shows around 60,000 clones, 79% found once; its top ten account for approximately 2.8%. The sample in question was PBMCs, obtained before nivolumab (anti-PD-1) treatment. The receptors here all came from a person between 40 and 85 years old with oral cavity squamous cell carcinoma.

This chain links TRBV5-1 with TRBJ2-3, with 8 positions matching TRBD2. CDR3 size: 16 residues. The germline CDR1 and CDR2 sequences are SGHRS and YFSETQ. V was clipped by 0 bases and J by 3 bases; unmatched bases: 6. The CDR3 region has the DNA TGCGCCAGCAGCTTGGATCGGGGGGGAAAAACAGATACGCAGTATTTT. Translation gives CASSLDRGGKTDTQYF.

The chain recombines TRBV11-2 with TRBJ2-1; D gene uncertain. Germline-derived CDR1 and CDR2 are SGHAT and FQNNGV. With 2 bases removed from V and 0 bases from J, the gap between germline ends came to 17 bases. The CDR3 is made up of 18 amino acids. As DNA, the CDR3 is TGTGCCAGCAGCTTAACCCCCCTTGCCGTGAGCTCCTACAATGAGCAGTTCTTC. Protein sequence: CASSLTPLAVSSYNEQFF.

This clone was seen just once. The chain combines TRBV7-9 with TRBJ2-1; D assignment may be TRBD1 or TRBD2 (5 bases each). Germline loops: CDR1 SEHNR, CDR2 FQNEAQ (reference sequence). V was clipped by 6 bases and J by 4 bases, with 16 bases between them. This CDR3 is 15 amino acids long. CDR3 region: CASRWDGGFYNEQFF. As DNA, the CDR3 is TGTGCCAGCAGATGGGACGGAGGTTTTTACAATGAGCAGTTCTTC.

This clone has just a few counts. The rearrangement uses TRBV5-8 and TRBJ2-1; possibly TRBD2 for D (5 bases). The V and J ends lost 0 bases and 4 bases respectively, with 14 bases between them. Germline CDR1 is SGHTS and CDR2 is YDEGEE. This CDR3 has 16 residues. CDR3 protein: CASSLEVLAGYNEQFF. The CDR3, as DNA: TGTGCCAGCAGCTTGGAGGTGTTGGCGGGTTACAATGAGCAGTTCTTC.

The rearrangement joins TRBV11-2 to TRBJ2-2; 8 bases are a match to TRBD2. The germline V gene encodes CDR1 SGHAT and CDR2 FQNNGV. CDR3 size: 17 residues. The ends lost 5 bases at V and 0 bases at J; junction bases unmatched: 8. The CDR3 here is CASSLGRGGANTGELFF. The CDR3 coding sequence is TGTGCCAGCAGCCTCGGGAGGGGCGGGGCGAACACCGGGGAGCTGTTTTTT.

CDR3: CASSPRGPPLHF. CDR3 bases: TGTGCCAGCAGCCCCCGAGGTCCCCCCCTCCACTTT. This chain connects TRBV7-2 to TRBJ1-6; D gene uncertain. Germline CDR1 SGHTA, CDR2 FQGNSA. The CDR3 runs 12 residues. The germline V and J ends were trimmed by 5 bases and 13 bases, with 12 bases remaining between them.

In its sample, this clone was seen once. The rearrangement links TRBV4-2 to TRBJ2-3; the match to TRBD2 covers 7 bases. V shed 4 bases and J 9 bases; nucleotides not matched to a gene: 16. Germline-derived CDR1 and CDR2 are LGHNA and YNFKEQ. The length of the CDR3 is 16 residues. CDR3 in amino acids: CASSLGGAGSLRTQYF. Written as DNA, the CDR3 is TGTGCCAGCAGCCTTGGGGGAGCGGGATCTTTAAGGACGCAGTATTTT.

This chain links TRBV18 with TRBJ2-6, with D perhaps TRBD1 (6 bases). Trimming cost V 5 bases and J 0 bases, with 14 bases left between them. CDR1 is KGHSH, CDR2 LQKENI, per germline. The CDR3 is 17 residues long. Here the CDR3 reads CASSARGHNSGANVLTF. CDR3 coding DNA: TGTGCCAGCTCAGCTCGGGGACATAACTCTGGGGCCAACGTCCTGACTTTC.

The V and J genes are TRBV29-1 and TRBJ1-2; 7 bases are shared with TRBD1. CDR3 length: 12 residues. Germline lookup yields CDR1 SQVTM and CDR2 ANQGSEA. The V segment lost 6 bases and the J segment 6 bases; nucleotides outside the gene matches: 7. CDR3 sequence reads: CSVTQGWHGYTF. CDR3 nucleotide sequence: TGCAGCGTAACACAGGGGTGGCATGGCTACACCTTC.